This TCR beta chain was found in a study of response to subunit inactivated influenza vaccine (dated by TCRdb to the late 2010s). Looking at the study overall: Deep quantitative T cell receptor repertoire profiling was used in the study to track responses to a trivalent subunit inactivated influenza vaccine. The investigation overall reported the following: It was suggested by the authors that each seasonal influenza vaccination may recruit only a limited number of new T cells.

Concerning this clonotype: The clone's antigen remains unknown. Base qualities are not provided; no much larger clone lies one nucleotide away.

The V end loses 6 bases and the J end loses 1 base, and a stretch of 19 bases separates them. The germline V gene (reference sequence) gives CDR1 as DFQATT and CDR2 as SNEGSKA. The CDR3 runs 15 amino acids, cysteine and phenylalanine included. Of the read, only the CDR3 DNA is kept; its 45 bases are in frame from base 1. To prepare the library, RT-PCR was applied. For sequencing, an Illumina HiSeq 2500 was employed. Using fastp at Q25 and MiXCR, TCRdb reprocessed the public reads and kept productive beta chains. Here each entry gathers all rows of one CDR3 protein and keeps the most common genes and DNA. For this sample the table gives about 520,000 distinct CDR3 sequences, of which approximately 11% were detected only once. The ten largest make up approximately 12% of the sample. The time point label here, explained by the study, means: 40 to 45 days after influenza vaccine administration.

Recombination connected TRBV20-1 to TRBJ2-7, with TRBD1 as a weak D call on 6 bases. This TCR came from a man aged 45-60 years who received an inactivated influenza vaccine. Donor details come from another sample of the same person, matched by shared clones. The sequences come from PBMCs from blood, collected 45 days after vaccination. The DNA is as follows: TGCAGTGCACCCCCCGTTGACAGGAGTTCCTACGAGCAGTACTTC. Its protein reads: CSAPPVDRSSYEQYF.